The source of this TCR beta chain is a study of technical replicates of blood from a handful of donors. Assay: immunoSEQ multiplex PCR; the TCRdb copy retains only in-frame clones and omits some. The profile covers tens of thousands of clones, with 92% appearing a single time and about 0.4% taken by the ten largest. Material for sequencing was T cells isolated from PBMCs. The TCR originated in a human donor in good health.

The CDR3 sequence: CASSPMGQGAISEQFF. The CDR3 DNA follows: TGTGCCAGCAGTCCAATGGGACAGGGGGCGATTAGTGAGCAGTTCTTC. J is TRBJ2-1 and V is TRBV28, with TRBD1 identical over 12 bases. Losses at the gene ends were 5 bases for V and 9 bases for J; bases not matched to a gene: 11. This CDR3 comprises 16 residues. Germline V gene lookup returns CDR1 MDHEN and CDR2 SYDVKM.